The 14 T cell receptor beta chains below come from one sample, sequenced in a study of beta chain features in type 1 diabetes. Regarding the study as a whole: TCRB CDR3s from Type 1 diabetes patients were moderately but significantly shorter in all four CD4+ subsets.

Expressed TCRB transcripts were sequenced because the entire RNA isolate underwent reverse transcription. TCRdb's copy holds only in-frame clones and misses some; the assay was immunoSEQ multiplex PCR. This table has approximately 730,000 clones, under 15% appearing once. Their antigens are not known. The sequenced material came from naive CD4+ T cells from blood. The receptors were gathered from a man between 18 and 35 years old with type 1 diabetes.

J is TRBJ1-6 and V is TRBV28, with D unclear. Germline CDR1 and CDR2: MDHEN and SYDVKM. Trimming pared 3 bases from V and 7 bases from J, leaving 10 bases between. The CDR3 covers 14 residues. The CDR3 protein is CASSFGGVNSPLHF. CDR3 sequence (DNA): TGTGCCAGCAGTTTCGGTGGGGTAAATTCACCCCTCCACTTT. The full variable domain, its missing parts supplied by reference TRBV28 and TRBJ1-6, is DVKVTQSSRYLVKRTGEKVFLECVQDMDHENMFWYRQDPGLGLRLIYFSYDVKMKEKGDIPEGYSVSREKKERFSLILESASTNQTSMYLCASSFGGVNSPLHFGNGTRLTVT.

This clone was observed a handful of times. The V call is TRBV5-1, the J call TRBJ1-5; tentative D call: TRBD1 (5 bases). CDR1 and CDR2 (germline): SGHRS, YFSETQ. Between the trimmed V and J ends, which lost 4 bases and 4 bases, there was a span of 9 bases. The CDR3 totals 13 residues. The CDR3 region is CASSTGGNQPQHF. In DNA form, the CDR3 reads TGCGCCAGCAGCACCGGGGGTAATCAGCCCCAGCATTTT.

The chain is built from TRBV2 and TRBJ2-5, with D uncertain. CDR3 length: 13 amino acids. V gave up 2 bases and J gave up 6 bases, with 10 bases separating them. CDR1 and CDR2 from the germline V gene are SNHLY and FYNNEI. The CDR3 here is CASSELSEKTQYF. The CDR3 DNA follows: TGTGCCAGCAGTGAATTGTCCGAAAAGACCCAGTACTTC.

For this clone: The sample contains more than one DNA sequence encoding this CDR3. The CDR3 coding sequence is TGTGCCAGCAGCCTCGACAGGGGGGCAGATACGCAGTATTTT. It yields the protein CASSLDRGADTQYF. The rearrangement uses TRBV7-2 and TRBJ2-3; 9 bases match TRBD1. After removal of 5 bases from V and 4 bases from J, the junction contained 4 bases not matched to a gene. Germline CDR1 is SGHTA and CDR2 is FQGNSA. The CDR3 covers 14 residues.

The rearrangement joins TRBV28 to TRBJ1-6; D ambiguous. The CDR3 totals 15 residues. Germline CDR1 MDHEN, CDR2 SYDVKM. V was shortened by 2 bases and J by 5 bases, with 10 bases between the two germline ends. CDR3 DNA: TGTGCCAGCAGTTTAGCGGCGGCGCATAATTCACCCCTCCACTTT. It codes for CASSLAAAHNSPLHF.

This clone has more than one count but fewer than ten. The rearrangement joins TRBV18 to TRBJ1-4; TRBD1 matches at 7 bases. The CDR3 is 13 residues long. The ends lost 5 bases at V and 7 bases at J; junction bases unmatched: 4. Germline V gene lookup returns CDR1 KGHSH and CDR2 LQKENI. CDR3 sequence reads: CASSGQEGEKLFF. The CDR3 DNA follows: TGTGCCAGCTCAGGACAGGAAGGTGAAAAACTGTTTTTT.

There are a few counts of this clone. At one boundary the junction diverges from the germline segment, which might be a read error. The chain joins TRBV14 to TRBJ1-2; 8 bases line up with TRBD1. The CDR3 spans 14 residues. CDR1 and CDR2 from the germline V gene are SGHDN and FVKESK. The CDR3 nucleotides are TGTGCCAGCACCCAAAGAGGGACAGGTGATGGCTACACCTTC. Translated, it gives CASTQRGTGDGYTF. Full variable domain (missing parts from reference TRBV14 and TRBJ1-2): EAGVTQFPSHSVIEKGQTVTLRCDPISGHDNLYWYRRVMGKEIKFLLHFVKESKQDESGMPNNRFLAERTGGTYSTLKVQPAELEDSGVYFCASTQRGTGDGYTFGSGTRLTVV.

The genes are TRBV5-4 and TRBJ1-1, with a tentative D call TRBD1 (5 bases). The germline V and J ends were trimmed by 7 bases and 0 bases, with 13 bases remaining between them. The germline gives CDR1 SGHNT, CDR2 YYREEE (reference sequence). The CDR3 sequence is 14 residues long. CDR3 residues: CASAGGGLNTEAFF. The CDR3 DNA is TGTGCCAGCGCTGGGGGGGGTCTGAACACTGAAGCTTTCTTT. Combining the CDR3 with reference TRBV5-4 and TRBJ1-1 gives the whole variable domain ETGVTQSPTHLIKTRGQQVTLRCSSQSGHNTVSWYQQALGQGPQFIFQYYREEENGRGNFPPRFSGLQFPNYSSELNVNALELDDSALYLCASAGGGLNTEAFFGQGTRLTVV.

There are a few counts of this clone. The chain uses TRBV30 and TRBJ1-5; D gene uncertain. Trimming took off 3 bases at V and 0 bases at J, with 9 bases between the two ends. The CDR3 consists of 14 residues. Germline CDR1 GTSNPN, CDR2 SVGIG (reference sequence). CDR3 coding DNA: TGTGCCTGGAGGCGGCACCTTAGCAATCAGCCCCAGCATTTT. This gives the protein CAWRRHLSNQPQHF.

The CDR3, as DNA: TGTGCCAGCACCGCCGTTGGGGCGAACACTGAAGCTTTCTTT. Residues: CASTAVGANTEAFF. This chain joins TRBV6-5 and TRBJ1-1, with D possibly matching TRBD1 (5 bases). Germline V CDR1 and CDR2: MNHEY, SVGAGI. V was cut by 7 bases and J by 1 base, with 13 bases left in between. The CDR3 has 14 residues.

This clone was counted between two and nine times. The genes are TRBV7-9 and TRBJ1-4; no clear D gene. The germline gives CDR1 SEHNR, CDR2 FQNEAQ (reference sequence). V lost 1 base, J lost 4 bases, and 7 bases lay in between. CDR3 length equals 14 residues. CDR3 in DNA: TGTGCCAGCAGCTTAGGCCTGAGTAATGAAAAACTGTTTTTT. Its protein product is CASSLGLSNEKLFF.

Only a few counts were recorded for this clone. The chain links TRBV15 to TRBJ1-2; 7 bases agree with TRBD1. Looked up from germline, CDR1 is LNHNV and CDR2 is YYDKDF (reference sequence). V lost 3 bases and J lost 4; bases outside the gene matches: 5. This CDR3 comprises 14 residues. The CDR3 DNA sequence: TGTGCCACCAGCAGGGAACAGGGGAGCTATGGCTACACCTTC. It yields the protein CATSREQGSYGYTF. The entire variable domain, with the rest obtained from reference TRBV15 and TRBJ1-2, is as follows: DAMVIQNPRYQVTQFGKPVTLSCSQTLNHNVMYWYQQKSSQAPKLLFHYYDKDFNNEADTPDNFQSRRPNTSFCFLDIRSPGLGDTAMYLCATSREQGSYGYTFGSGTRLTVV.

There are a few counts of this clone. Other DNA sequences of this sample code for an identical CDR3. CDR3 amino acids: CASSPRGATNEKLFF. The DNA for the CDR3 is TGTGCCAGCAGTCCGAGGGGTGCAACTAATGAAAAACTGTTTTTT. The chain is built from TRBV2 and TRBJ1-4, with D tentatively TRBD1 (5 bases). The CDR3 loop spans 15 amino acids. Trimming shortened V by 5 bases and J by 0 bases, and 10 bases separated the two germline ends. Germline CDR1 and CDR2: SNHLY and FYNNEI. Complete variable domain (other parts from reference TRBV2 and TRBJ1-4): EPEVTQTPSHQVTQMGQEVILRCVPISNHLYFYWYRQILGQKVEFLVSFYNNEISEKSEIFDDQFSVERPDGSNFTLKIRSTKLEDSAMYFCASSPRGATNEKLFFGSGTQLSVL.

This clone has just a few counts. The chain uses TRBV29-1 and TRBJ2-2; D may match TRBD1 or TRBD2 (5 bases each). V was cut by 1 base and J by 3 bases, with 9 bases left in between. The CDR3 extends over 14 amino acids. CDR1 is SQVTM and CDR2 is ANQGSEA in the germline V gene. CDR3 residues: CSVEGTGHTGELFF. In DNA, the CDR3 is TGCAGCGTTGAAGGGACGGGGCACACCGGGGAGCTGTTTTTT.